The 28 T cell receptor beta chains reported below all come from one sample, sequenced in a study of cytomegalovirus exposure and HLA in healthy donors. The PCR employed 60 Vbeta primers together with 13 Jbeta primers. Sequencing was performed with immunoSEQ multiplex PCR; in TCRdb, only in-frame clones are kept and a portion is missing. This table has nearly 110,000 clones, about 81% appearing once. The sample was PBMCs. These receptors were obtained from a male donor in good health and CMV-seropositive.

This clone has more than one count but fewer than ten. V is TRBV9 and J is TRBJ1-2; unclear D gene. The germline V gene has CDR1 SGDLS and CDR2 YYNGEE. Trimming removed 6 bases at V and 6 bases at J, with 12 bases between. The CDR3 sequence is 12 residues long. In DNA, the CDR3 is TGTGCCAGCACCTCGGAGGGTAATGGCTACACCTTC. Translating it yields CASTSEGNGYTF.

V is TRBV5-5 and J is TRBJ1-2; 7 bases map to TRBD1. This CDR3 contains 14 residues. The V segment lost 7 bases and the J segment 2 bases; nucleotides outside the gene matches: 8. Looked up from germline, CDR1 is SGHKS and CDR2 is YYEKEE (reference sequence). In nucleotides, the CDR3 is TGTGCCAGCTCTCCTCAGACAGGGAACTATGGCTACACCTTC. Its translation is CASSPQTGNYGYTF. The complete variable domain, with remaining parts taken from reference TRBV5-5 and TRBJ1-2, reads DAGVTQSPTHLIKTRGQQVTLRCSPISGHKSVSWYQQVLGQGPQFIFQYYEKEERGRGNFPDRFSARQFPNYSSELNVNALLLGDSALYLCASSPQTGNYGYTFGSGTRLTVV.

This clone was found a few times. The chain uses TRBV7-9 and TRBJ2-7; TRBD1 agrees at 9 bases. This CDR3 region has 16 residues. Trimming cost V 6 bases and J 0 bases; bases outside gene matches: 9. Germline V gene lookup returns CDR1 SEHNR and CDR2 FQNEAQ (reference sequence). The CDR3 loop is CASSSEPGQGSYEQYF. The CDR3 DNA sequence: TGTGCCAGCAGTTCTGAACCGGGACAGGGCTCCTACGAGCAGTACTTC.

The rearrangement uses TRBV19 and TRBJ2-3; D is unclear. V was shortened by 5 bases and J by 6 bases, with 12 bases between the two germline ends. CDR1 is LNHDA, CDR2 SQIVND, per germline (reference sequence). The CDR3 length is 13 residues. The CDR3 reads CASSRSFMDTQYF. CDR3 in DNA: TGTGCCAGTAGTCGGAGTTTCATGGATACGCAGTATTTT.

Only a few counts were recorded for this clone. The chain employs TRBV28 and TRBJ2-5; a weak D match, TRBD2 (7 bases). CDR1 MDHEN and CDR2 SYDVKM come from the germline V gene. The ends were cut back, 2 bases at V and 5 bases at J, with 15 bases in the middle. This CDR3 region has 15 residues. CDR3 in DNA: TGTGCCAGCAGTTTAATCGCGGGGGCAGCGGAGACCCAGTACTTC. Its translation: CASSLIAGAAETQYF.

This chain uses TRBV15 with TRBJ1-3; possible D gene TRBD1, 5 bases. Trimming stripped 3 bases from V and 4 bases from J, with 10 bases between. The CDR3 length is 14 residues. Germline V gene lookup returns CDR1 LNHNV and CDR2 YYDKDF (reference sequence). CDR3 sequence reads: CATSSSRGGNTIYF. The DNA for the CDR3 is TGTGCCACCAGCAGCTCCCGGGGGGGAAACACCATATATTTT.

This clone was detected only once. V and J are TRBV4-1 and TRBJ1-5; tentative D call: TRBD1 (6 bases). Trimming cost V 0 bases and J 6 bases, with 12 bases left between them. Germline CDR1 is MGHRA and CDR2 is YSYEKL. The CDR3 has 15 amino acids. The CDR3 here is CASSQDYREGQPQHF. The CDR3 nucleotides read TGCGCCAGCAGCCAAGATTACAGGGAGGGTCAGCCCCAGCATTTT.

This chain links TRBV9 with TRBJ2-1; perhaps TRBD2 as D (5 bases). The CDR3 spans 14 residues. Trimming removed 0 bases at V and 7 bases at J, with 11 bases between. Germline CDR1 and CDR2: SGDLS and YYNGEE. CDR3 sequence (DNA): TGTGCCAGCAGCGTAGCCCCCTCGGGGAATGAGCAGTTCTTC. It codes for CASSVAPSGNEQFF.

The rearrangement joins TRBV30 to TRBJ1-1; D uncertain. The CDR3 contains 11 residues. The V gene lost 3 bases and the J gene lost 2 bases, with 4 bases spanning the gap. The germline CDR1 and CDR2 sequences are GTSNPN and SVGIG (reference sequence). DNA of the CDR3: TGTGCCTGGAGAGCAAACACTGAAGCTTTCTTT. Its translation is CAWRANTEAFF.

The CDR3 protein is CASSPGAGWCEQYF. CDR3 bases: TGTGCCAGCAGCCCTGGAGCGGGTTGGTGCGAGCAGTACTTC. The chain uses TRBV7-9 and TRBJ2-7; D perhaps matches TRBD2 (6 bases). The CDR3 runs 14 residues. In germline, CDR1 is SEHNR, CDR2 FQNEAQ (reference sequence). V dropped 5 bases and J dropped 6 bases, with 17 bases sitting between them. Full variable domain (rest looked up from reference TRBV7-9 and TRBJ2-7): DTGVSQNPRHKITKRGQNVTFRCDPISEHNRLYWYRQTLGQGPEFLTYFQNEAQLEKSRLLSDRFSAERPKGSFSTLEIQRTEQGDSAMYLCASSPGAGWCEQYFGPGTRLTVT.

This CDR3 reads CASSYRLSSTDTQYF. The CDR3, as DNA: TGTGCCAGCAGTTACCGGTTATCTAGCACAGATACGCAGTATTTT. The chain links TRBV6-5 to TRBJ2-3; D gene uncertain. The CDR3 loop spans 15 amino acids. Germline V gene lookup returns CDR1 MNHEY and CDR2 SVGAGI. V lost 2 bases to trimming and J lost 0 bases, with 9 bases between them.

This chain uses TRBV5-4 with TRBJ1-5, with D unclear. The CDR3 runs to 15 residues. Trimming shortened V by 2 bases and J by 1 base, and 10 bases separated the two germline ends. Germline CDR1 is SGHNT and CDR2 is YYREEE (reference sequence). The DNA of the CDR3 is TGTGCCAGCAGCTTCGGAGGGTCGAGCAATCAGCCCCAGCATTTT. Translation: CASSFGGSSNQPQHF. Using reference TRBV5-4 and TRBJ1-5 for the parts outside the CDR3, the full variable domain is ETGVTQSPTHLIKTRGQQVTLRCSSQSGHNTVSWYQQALGQGPQFIFQYYREEENGRGNFPPRFSGLQFPNYSSELNVNALELDDSALYLCASSFGGSSNQPQHFGDGTRLSIL.

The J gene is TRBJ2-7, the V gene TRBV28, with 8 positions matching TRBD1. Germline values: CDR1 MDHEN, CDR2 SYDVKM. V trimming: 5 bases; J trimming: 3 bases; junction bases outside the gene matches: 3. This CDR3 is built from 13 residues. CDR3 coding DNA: TGTGCCAGCAGTCCAGGACAGGGCTACGAGCAGTACTTC. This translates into CASSPGQGYEQYF.

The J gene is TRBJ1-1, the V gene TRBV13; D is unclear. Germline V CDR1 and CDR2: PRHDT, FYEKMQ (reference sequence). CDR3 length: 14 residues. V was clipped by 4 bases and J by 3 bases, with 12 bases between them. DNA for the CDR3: TGTGCCAGCAGCTCATGGACGGGAGACACTGAAGCTTTCTTT. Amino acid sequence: CASSSWTGDTEAFF.

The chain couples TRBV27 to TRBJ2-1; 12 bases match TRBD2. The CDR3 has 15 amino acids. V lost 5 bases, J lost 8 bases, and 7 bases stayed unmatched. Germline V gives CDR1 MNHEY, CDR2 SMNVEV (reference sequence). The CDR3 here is CASSPPSGGGDEQFF. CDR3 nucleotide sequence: TGTGCCAGCAGTCCTCCTAGCGGGGGGGGAGATGAGCAGTTCTTC.

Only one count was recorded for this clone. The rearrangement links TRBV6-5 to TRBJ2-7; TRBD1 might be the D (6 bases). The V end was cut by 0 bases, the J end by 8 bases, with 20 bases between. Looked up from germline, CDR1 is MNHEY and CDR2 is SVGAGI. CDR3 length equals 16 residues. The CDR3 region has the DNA TGTGCCAGCAGTTACTCGAGGACAGTGGGCGGCGGGCAGCAGTACTTC. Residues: CASSYSRTVGGGQQYF.

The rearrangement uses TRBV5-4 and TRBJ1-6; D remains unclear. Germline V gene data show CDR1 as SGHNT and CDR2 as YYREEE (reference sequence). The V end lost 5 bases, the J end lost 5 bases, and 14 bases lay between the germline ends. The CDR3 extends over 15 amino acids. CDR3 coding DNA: TGTGCCAGCAGTCATGTTTCAGATAATAATTCACCCCTCCACTTT. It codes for CASSHVSDNNSPLHF. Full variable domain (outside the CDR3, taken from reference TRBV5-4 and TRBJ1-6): ETGVTQSPTHLIKTRGQQVTLRCSSQSGHNTVSWYQQALGQGPQFIFQYYREEENGRGNFPPRFSGLQFPNYSSELNVNALELDDSALYLCASSHVSDNNSPLHFGNGTRLTVT.

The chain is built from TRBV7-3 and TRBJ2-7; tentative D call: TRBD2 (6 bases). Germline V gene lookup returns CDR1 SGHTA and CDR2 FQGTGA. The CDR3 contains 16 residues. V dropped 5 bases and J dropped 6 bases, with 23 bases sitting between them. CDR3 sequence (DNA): TGTGCCAGCAGCCCCAGGCCGGGCAACGGGAGATCCGAGCAGTACTTC. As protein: CASSPRPGNGRSEQYF.

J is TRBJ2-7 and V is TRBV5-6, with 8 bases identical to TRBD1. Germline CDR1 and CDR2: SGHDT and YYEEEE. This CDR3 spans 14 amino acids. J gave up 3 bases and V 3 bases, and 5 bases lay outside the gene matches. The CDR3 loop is CASSSRTGSYEQYF. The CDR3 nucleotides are TGTGCCAGCAGCTCCCGGACAGGGAGCTACGAGCAGTACTTC.

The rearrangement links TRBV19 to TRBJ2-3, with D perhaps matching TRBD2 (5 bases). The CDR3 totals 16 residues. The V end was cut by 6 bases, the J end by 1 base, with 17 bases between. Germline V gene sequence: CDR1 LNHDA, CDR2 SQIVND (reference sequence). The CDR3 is CASRSGRRAGTDTQYF. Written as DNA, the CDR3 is TGTGCCAGTAGGTCCGGACGGCGGGCCGGCACAGATACGCAGTATTTT. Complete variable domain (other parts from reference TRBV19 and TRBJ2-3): DGGITQSPKYLFRKEGQNVTLSCEQNLNHDAMYWYRQDPGQGLRLIYYSQIVNDFQKGDIAEGYSVSREKKESFPLTVTSAQKNPTAFYLCASRSGRRAGTDTQYFGPGTRLTVL.

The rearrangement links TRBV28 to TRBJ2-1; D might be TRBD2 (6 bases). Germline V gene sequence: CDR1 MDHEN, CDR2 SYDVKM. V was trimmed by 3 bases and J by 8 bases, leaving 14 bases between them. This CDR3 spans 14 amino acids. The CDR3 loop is CASSFDLREHEQFF. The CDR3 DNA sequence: TGTGCCAGCAGTTTTGATCTACGGGAGCATGAGCAGTTCTTC.

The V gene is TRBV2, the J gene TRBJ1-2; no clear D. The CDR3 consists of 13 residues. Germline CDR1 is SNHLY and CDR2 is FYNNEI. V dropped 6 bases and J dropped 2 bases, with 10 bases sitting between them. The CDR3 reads CASSLSRNYGYTF. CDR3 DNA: TGTGCCAGCAGCCTCTCCAGGAACTATGGCTACACCTTC.

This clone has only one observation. The CDR3 protein is CASSFPRIPSYEQYF. The CDR3 nucleotides are TGTGCCAGCAGTTTCCCCAGGATTCCCTCCTACGAGCAGTACTTC. The chain uses TRBV28 and TRBJ2-7; D is ambiguous. Germline loops: CDR1 MDHEN, CDR2 SYDVKM. Trimming removed 3 bases from V and 0 bases from J, with 12 bases in between. The length of the CDR3 is 15 residues.

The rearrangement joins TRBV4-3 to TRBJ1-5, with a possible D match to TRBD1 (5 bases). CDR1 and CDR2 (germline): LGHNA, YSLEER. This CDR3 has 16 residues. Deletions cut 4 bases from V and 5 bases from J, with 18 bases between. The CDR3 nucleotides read TGCGCCAGCAGCCCCCGGGGGAAGGGAAGATATCAGCCCCAGCATTTT. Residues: CASSPRGKGRYQPQHF.

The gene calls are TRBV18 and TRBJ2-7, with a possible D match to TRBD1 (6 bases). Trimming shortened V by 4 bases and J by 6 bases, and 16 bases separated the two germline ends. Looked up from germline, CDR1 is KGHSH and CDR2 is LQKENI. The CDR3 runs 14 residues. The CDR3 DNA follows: TGTGCCAGCTCACTTTGGGAAGGGGGTCGCGAGCAGTACTTC. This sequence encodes CASSLWEGGREQYF. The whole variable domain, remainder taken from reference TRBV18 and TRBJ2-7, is NAGVMQNPRHLVRRRGQEARLRCSPMKGHSHVYWYRQLPEEGLKFMVYLQKENIIDESGMPKERFSAEFPKEGPSILRIQQVVRGDSAAYFCASSLWEGGREQYFGPGTRLTVT.

The CDR3 region is CASSMGQGNEKLFF. For the CDR3, the DNA is TGTGCCAGCAGCATGGGACAGGGGAATGAAAAACTGTTTTTT. The gene calls are TRBV7-9 and TRBJ1-4; 10 nucleotides align to TRBD1. Trimming at V came to 5 bases and at J to 5 bases, leaving 2 bases not matched to a gene. The length of the CDR3 is 14 residues. The germline CDR1 and CDR2 sequences are SEHNR and FQNEAQ (reference sequence).

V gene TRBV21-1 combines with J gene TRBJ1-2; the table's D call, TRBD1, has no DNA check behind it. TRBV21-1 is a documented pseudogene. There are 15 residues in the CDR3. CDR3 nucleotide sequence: TGTGCCAGCAGCAAAGGGCAGGGGACAAGCTATGGCTACACCTTC. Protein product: CASSKGQGTSYGYTF.

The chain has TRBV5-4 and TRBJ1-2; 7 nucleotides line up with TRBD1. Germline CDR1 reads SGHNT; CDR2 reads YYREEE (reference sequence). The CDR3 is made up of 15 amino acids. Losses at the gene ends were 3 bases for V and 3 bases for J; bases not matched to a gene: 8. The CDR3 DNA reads TGTGCCAGCAGCTCGGCAGGGGGAGTCTACTATGGCTACACCTTC. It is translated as CASSSAGGVYYGYTF.